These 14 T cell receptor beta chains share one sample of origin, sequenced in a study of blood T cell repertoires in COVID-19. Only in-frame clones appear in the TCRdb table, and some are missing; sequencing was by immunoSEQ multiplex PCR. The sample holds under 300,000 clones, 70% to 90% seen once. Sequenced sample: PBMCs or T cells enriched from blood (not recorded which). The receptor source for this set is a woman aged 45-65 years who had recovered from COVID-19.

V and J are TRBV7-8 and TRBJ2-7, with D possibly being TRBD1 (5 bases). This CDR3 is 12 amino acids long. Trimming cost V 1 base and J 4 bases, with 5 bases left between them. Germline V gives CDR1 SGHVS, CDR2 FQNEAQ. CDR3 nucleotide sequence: TGTGCCAGCAGCTTAGGACAGTACGAGCAGTACTTC. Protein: CASSLGQYEQYF.

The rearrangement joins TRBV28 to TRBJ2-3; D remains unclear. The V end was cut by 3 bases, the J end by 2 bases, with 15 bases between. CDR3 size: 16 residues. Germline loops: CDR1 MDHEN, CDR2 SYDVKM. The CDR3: CASSFELAADTDTQYF. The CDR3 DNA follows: TGTGCCAGCAGTTTCGAGCTGGCGGCAGACACAGATACGCAGTATTTT.

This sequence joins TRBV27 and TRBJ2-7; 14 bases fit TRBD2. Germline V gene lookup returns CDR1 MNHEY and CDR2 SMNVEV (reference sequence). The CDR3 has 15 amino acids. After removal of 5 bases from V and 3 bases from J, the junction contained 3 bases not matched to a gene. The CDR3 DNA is TGTGCCAGCAGTAAGGGACTAGCGGGAGTCTACGAGCAGTACTTC. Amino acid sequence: CASSKGLAGVYEQYF.

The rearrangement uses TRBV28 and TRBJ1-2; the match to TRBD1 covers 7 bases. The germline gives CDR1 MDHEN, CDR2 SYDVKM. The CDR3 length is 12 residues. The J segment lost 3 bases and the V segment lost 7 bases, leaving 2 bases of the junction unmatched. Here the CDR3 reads CASTTGYYGYTF. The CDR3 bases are TGTGCCAGCACGACAGGGTACTATGGCTACACCTTC.

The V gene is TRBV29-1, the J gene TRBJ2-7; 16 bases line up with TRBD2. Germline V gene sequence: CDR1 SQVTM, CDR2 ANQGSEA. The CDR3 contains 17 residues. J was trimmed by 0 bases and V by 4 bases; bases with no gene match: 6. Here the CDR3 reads CSVARGTSGRASYEQYF. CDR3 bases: TGCAGCGTTGCGAGAGGGACTAGCGGGAGGGCCTCCTACGAGCAGTACTTC.

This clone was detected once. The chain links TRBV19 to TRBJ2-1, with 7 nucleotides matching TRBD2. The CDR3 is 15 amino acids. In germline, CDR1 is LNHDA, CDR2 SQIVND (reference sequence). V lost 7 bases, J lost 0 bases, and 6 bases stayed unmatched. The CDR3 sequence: CASTGGGSSYNEQFF. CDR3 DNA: TGTGCCAGTACTGGGGGGGGGAGCTCCTACAATGAGCAGTTCTTC.

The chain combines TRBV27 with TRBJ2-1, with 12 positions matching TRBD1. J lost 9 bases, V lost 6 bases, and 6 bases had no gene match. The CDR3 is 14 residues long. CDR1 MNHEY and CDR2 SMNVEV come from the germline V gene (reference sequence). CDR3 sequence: CASSLGTGGGEQFF. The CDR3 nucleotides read TGTGCCAGCAGCCTCGGGACAGGGGGCGGTGAGCAGTTCTTC.

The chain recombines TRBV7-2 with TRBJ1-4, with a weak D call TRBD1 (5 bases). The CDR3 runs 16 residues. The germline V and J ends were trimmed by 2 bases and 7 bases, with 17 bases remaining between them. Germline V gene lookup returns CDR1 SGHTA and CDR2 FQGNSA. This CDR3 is CASSLPPRGLGEKLFF. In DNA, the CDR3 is TGTGCCAGCAGCTTACCCCCTAGGGGATTGGGTGAAAAACTGTTTTTT.

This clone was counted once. CDR3 DNA: TGTGCCAGCAGTTTGCGTGGGCCTAACGACGAGCAGTACTTC. Protein: CASSLRGPNDEQYF. The rearrangement joins TRBV27 to TRBJ2-7; D remains ambiguous. The CDR3 contains 14 residues. CDR1 is MNHEY and CDR2 is SMNVEV in the germline V gene (reference sequence). V lost 3 bases to trimming and J lost 5 bases, with 14 bases between them.

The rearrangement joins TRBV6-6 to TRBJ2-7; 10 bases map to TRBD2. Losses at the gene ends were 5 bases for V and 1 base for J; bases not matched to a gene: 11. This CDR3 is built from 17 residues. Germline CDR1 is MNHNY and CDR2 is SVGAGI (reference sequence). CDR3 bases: TGTGCCAGCAGTCCATCGCCTAGCGGGAGCCTATCCTACGAGCAGTACTTC. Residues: CASSPSPSGSLSYEQYF.

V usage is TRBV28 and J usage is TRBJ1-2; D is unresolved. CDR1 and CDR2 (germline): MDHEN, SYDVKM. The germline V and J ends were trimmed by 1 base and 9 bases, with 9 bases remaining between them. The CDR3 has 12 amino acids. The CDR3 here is CASSLFADSYTF. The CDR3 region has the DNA TGTGCCAGCAGTTTATTTGCAGATAGCTACACCTTC.

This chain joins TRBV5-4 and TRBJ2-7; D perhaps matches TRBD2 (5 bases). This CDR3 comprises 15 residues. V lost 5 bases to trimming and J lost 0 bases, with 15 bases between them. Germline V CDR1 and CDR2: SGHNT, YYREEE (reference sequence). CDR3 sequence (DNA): TGTGCCAGCAGTACCGGCGGGCTACCCTCCTACGAGCAGTACTTC. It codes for CASSTGGLPSYEQYF.

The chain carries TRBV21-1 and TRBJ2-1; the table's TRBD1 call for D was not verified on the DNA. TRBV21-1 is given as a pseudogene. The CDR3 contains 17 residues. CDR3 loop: CASSKVAFGHLYNEQFF. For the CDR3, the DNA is TGTGCCAGCAGCAAAGTAGCTTTTGGACACCTATACAATGAGCAGTTCTTC.

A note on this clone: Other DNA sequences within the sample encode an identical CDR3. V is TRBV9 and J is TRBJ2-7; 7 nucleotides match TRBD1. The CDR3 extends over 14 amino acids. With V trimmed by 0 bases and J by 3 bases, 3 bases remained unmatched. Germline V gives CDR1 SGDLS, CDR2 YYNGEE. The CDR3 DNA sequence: TGTGCCAGCAGCGTAGGACAGGGCAACTACGAGCAGTACTTC. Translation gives CASSVGQGNYEQYF.